This paragraph covers one T cell receptor (beta chain) sequence. No antigen is known for it. Germline and junction disagree at one end, which may indicate a read error. These data come from a study of regulatory T cells in long-lasting Graves disease. This CDR3 comprises 14 residues. The germline V gene encodes CDR1 SGHRS and CDR2 YFSETQ. The TCR beta library used iRepertoire HTBI primers with Arm-PCR amplification of CDR3. Per the study methods: Sequenced samples collectively carried roughly 63 TRBV and 11 to 15 TRBJ segments. TCRdb analysed the multiplex PCR reads with MiXCR anew, one entry per CDR3 protein. The V and J calls come from TCRdb's annotation, not from the publication. The sample lists 650,000 to 700,000 distinct CDR3 sequences, around 30% occurring once. The time point denotes: persistent/refractory GD, antithyroid drugs over 5 years with positive TRAb. PBMCs provided the RNA from which the TCR library was made. All patients originated from an endocrinology department located in Xi'an, China.

General observations from the study: It was peripheral blood alone, not thyroid tissue, that was studied. Persistent disease was characterized by preferential usage of TRBV28, TRBJ1-2 and TRBJ2-5.

The sample here was peripheral blood mononuclear cells (PBMCs), taken when the disease was refractory, from a patient treated with antithyroid drugs. The chain recombines TRBV5-1 with TRBJ1-4; no reliable D call. The sequence was obtained from a female donor with Graves disease. The DNA for the CDR3 is TGTGCCAGCAACTCCGGGCCCGGAGATGAAAAACTGTTTTTT. Its translation is CASNSGPGDEKLFF.